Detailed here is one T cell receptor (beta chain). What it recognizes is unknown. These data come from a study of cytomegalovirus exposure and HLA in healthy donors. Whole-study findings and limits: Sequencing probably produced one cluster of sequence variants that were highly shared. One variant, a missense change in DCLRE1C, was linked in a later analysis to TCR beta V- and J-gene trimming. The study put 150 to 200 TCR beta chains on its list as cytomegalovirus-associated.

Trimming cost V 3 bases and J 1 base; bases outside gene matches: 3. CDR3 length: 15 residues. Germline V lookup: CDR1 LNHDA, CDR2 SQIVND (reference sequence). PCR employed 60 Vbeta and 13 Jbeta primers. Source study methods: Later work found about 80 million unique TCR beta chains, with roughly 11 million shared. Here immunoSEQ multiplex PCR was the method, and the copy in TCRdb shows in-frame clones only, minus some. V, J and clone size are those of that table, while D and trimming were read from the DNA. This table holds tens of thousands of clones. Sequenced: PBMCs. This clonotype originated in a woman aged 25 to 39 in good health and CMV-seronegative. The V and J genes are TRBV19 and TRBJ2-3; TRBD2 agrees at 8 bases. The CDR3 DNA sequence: TGTGCCAGTAGTATCTCACTAGCGGGCACAGATACGCAGTATTTT. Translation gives CASSISLAGTDTQYF.